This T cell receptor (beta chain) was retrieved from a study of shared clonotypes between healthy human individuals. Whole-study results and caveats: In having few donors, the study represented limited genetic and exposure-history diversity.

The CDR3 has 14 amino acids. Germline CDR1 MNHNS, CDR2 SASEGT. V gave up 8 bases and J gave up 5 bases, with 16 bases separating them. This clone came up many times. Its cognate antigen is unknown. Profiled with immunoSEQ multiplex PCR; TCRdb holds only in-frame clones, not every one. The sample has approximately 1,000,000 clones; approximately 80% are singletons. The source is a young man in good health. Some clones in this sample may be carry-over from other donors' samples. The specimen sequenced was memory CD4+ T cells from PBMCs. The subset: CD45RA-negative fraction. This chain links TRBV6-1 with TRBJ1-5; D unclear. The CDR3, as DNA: TGTGCCAGCCAGGCAGGTTCTGGGGATCAGCCCCAGCATTTT. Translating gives CASQAGSGDQPQHF.